The following is a TCR beta chain sequence with its context. The antigen is not known. These data come from a study of cytotoxic CD8 clonotypes in ibrutinib-treated CLL. On the study more broadly: The group held approximately eleven relapsed/refractory and around 15 treatment-naive patients, with 17 to 18 IGHV unmutated.

The CDR3 totals 17 residues. CDR1 and CDR2 from the germline V gene are SEHNR and FQNEAQ (reference sequence). V lost 3 bases and J lost 3, with 17 bases in between. Method: immunoSEQ multiplex PCR; TCRdb's copy keeps in-frame clones and lacks some. The sample holds roughly 330,000 clones, 67% seen once. Study conclusions and caveats: An increase in clonality occurred at ibrutinib response, followed by a return toward baseline at progression. Baseline values of clonality outstripped age-matched healthy donors and followed circulating CD8+ T-cell counts.

Specimen: PBMCs, collected after 36 months of ibrutinib treatment. The chain combines TRBV7-9 with TRBJ2-2; D is unresolved. The receptor comes from a human donor with chronic lymphocytic leukemia. CDR3 sequence (DNA): TGTGCCAGCAGCTTTGTAGCCCGTTTGAAACACACCGGGGAGCTGTTTTTT. Amino acids: CASSFVARLKHTGELFF. Full variable domain (remainder filled in from reference TRBV7-9 and TRBJ2-2): DTGVSQNPRHKITKRGQNVTFRCDPISEHNRLYWYRQTLGQGPEFLTYFQNEAQLEKSRLLSDRFSAERPKGSFSTLEIQRTEQGDSAMYLCASSFVARLKHTGELFFGEGSRLTVL.